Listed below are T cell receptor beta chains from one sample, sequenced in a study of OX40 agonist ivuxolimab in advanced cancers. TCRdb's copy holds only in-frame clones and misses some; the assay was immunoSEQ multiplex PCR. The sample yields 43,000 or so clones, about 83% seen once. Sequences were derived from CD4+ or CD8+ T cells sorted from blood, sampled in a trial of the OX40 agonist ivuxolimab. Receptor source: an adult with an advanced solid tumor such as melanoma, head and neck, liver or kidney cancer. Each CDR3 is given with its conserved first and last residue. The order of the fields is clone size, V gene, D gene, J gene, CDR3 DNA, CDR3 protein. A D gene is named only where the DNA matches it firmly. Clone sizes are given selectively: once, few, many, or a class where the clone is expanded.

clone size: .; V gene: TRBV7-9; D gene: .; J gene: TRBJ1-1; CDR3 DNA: TGTGCCAGCAGCTTAGGATCGAACACTGAAGCTTTCTTT; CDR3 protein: CASSLGSNTEAFF
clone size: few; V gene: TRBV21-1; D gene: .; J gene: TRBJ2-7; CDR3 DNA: TGTGCCACTTCGTTACAGCCCTACGAGCAGTACTTC; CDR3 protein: CATSLQPYEQYF
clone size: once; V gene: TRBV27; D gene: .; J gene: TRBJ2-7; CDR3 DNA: TGTGCCAGCAGTCCATGGTTGGGGTACGAGCAGTACTTC; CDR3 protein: CASSPWLGYEQYF
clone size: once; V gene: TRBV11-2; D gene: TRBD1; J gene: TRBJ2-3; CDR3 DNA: TGTGCCAGCAGCTTCCGGGACAGGGATTGGGATACGCAGTATTTT; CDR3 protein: CASSFRDRDWDTQYF
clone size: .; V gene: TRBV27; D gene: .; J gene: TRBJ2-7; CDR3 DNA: TGTGCCAGCAGTTTATCGACAGCCTCCTACGAGCAGTACTTC; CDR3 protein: CASSLSTASYEQYF
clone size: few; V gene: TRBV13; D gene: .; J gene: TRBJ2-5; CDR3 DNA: TGTGCCAGCAGTTGGAAAGAGACCCAGTACTTC; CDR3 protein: CASSWKETQYF
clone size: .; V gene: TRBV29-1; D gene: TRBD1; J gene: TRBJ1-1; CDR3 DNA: TGCAGCGCCCTCCCTCGGACAGGGACTGAAGCTTTCTTT; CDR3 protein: CSALPRTGTEAFF
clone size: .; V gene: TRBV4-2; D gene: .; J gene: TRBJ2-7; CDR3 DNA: TGTGCCAGCAGCTTGGGGGGACAGACCTACGAGCAGTACTTC; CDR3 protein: CASSLGGQTYEQYF
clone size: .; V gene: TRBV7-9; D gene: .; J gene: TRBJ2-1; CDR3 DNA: TGTGCCAGCCCGGGGGCAAATGAGCAGTTCTTC; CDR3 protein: CASPGANEQFF
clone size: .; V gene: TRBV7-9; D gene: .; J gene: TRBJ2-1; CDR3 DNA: TGTGCCAGCCTTGGCGGATACAATGAGCAGTTCTTC; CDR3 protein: CASLGGYNEQFF